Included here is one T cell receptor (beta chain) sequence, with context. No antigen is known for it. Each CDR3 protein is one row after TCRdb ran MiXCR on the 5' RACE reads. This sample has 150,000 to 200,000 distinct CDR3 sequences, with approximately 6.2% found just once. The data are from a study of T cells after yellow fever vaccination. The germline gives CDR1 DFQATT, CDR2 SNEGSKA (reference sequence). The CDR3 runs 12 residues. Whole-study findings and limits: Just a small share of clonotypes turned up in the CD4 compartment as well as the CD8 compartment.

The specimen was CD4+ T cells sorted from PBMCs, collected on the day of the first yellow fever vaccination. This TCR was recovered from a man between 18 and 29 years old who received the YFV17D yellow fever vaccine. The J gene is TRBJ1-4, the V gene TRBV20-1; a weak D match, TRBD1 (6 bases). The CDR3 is CRTGTPPEKLFF. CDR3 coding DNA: TGCAGGACCGGGACACCACCTGAAAAACTGTTTTTT.